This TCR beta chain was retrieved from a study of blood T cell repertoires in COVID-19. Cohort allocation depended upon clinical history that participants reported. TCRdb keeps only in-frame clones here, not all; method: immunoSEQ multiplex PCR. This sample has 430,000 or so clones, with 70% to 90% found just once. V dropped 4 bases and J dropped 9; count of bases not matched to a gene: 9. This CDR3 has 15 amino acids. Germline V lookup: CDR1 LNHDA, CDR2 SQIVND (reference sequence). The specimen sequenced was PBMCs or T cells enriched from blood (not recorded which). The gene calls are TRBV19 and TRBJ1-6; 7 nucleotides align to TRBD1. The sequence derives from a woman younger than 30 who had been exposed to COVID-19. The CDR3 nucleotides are TGTGCCAGTAGTACCTCGGACAGGCCCGGTTCACCCCTCCACTTT. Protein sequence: CASSTSDRPGSPLHF.